These T cell receptor beta chains were read from a single sample in a study of shared clonotypes between healthy human individuals. Some clones are missing from TCRdb's copy, which holds only in-frame ones; the method was immunoSEQ multiplex PCR. The sample lists 2,500,000 or so clones; over 85% were seen once. Sequenced sample: naive CD4+ T cells sorted from blood. The receptors originated from a man aged 18 to 30 in good health. CDR3s include the opening cysteine and the closing phenylalanine or tryptophan. D genes are given only for firm matches. Clone size is stated in some rows and not others, as once, few, many or a class when expanded.

abundance: once; d_gene: NA; j_gene: TRBJ2-5; v_gene: TRBV6-1; CDR3aa: CASTSRGRETQYF; CDR3nt: TGTGCCAGCACCTCAAGGGGGAGGGAGACCCAGTACTTC
abundance: NA; d_gene: NA; j_gene: TRBJ2-7; v_gene: TRBV2; CDR3aa: CASSRAGYEQYF; CDR3nt: TGTGCCAGCAGTCGGGCAGGGTACGAGCAGTACTTC
abundance: NA; d_gene: NA; j_gene: TRBJ2-1; v_gene: TRBV4-1; CDR3aa: CASSLVSWANNEQFF; CDR3nt: TGCGCCAGCAGCCTCGTAAGTTGGGCGAACAATGAGCAGTTCTTC
abundance: NA; d_gene: TRBD2; j_gene: TRBJ2-1; v_gene: TRBV2; CDR3aa: CASRSGGAYNEQFF; CDR3nt: TGTGCCAGCCGTAGCGGGGGGGCCTACAATGAGCAGTTCTTC
abundance: NA; d_gene: NA; j_gene: TRBJ2-2; v_gene: TRBV6-9; CDR3aa: CASSHGDTGELFF; CDR3nt: TGTGCCAGCAGTCATGGGGACACCGGGGAGCTGTTTTTT
abundance: NA; d_gene: NA; j_gene: TRBJ2-7; v_gene: TRBV10-3; CDR3aa: CAISGGYEQYF; CDR3nt: TGTGCCATCAGTGGTGGCTACGAGCAGTACTTC
abundance: NA; d_gene: TRBD1; j_gene: TRBJ1-3; v_gene: TRBV5-6; CDR3aa: CASSLPWTGSSGNTIYF; CDR3nt: TGTGCCAGCAGCTTGCCTTGGACAGGTAGCTCTGGAAACACCATATATTTT
abundance: NA; d_gene: TRBD1; j_gene: TRBJ1-2; v_gene: TRBV6-5; CDR3aa: CASSLSTGTNGYTF; CDR3nt: TGTGCCAGCAGTCTCTCGACAGGGACGAATGGCTACACCTTC
abundance: NA; d_gene: NA; j_gene: TRBJ2-3; v_gene: TRBV19; CDR3aa: CASRLTVGSGDTQYF; CDR3nt: TGTGCCAGTAGGCTGACAGTCGGTAGTGGAGATACGCAGTATTTT
abundance: once; d_gene: NA; j_gene: TRBJ1-4; v_gene: TRBV5-4; CDR3aa: CASSYGEPNEKLFF; CDR3nt: TGTGCCAGCAGCTACGGAGAACCTAATGAAAAACTGTTTTTT
abundance: NA; d_gene: NA; j_gene: TRBJ1-2; v_gene: TRBV10-3; CDR3aa: CAITGTDNYGYTF; CDR3nt: TGTGCCATCACCGGGACGGATAACTATGGCTACACCTTC
abundance: few; d_gene: TRBD1; j_gene: TRBJ1-6; v_gene: TRBV19; CDR3aa: CASSMGQGIGSPLHF; CDR3nt: TGTGCCAGTAGTATGGGACAGGGGATTGGATCACCCCTCCACTTT
abundance: NA; d_gene: NA; j_gene: TRBJ2-7; v_gene: TRBV9; CDR3aa: CASSVGLSSEQYF; CDR3nt: TGTGCCAGCAGCGTTGGACTATCCTCCGAGCAGTACTTC
abundance: NA; d_gene: NA; j_gene: TRBJ1-5; v_gene: TRBV19; CDR3aa: CASSIPTRASNQPQHF; CDR3nt: TGTGCCAGTAGTATACCGACTAGAGCTAGCAATCAGCCCCAGCATTTT
abundance: NA; d_gene: NA; j_gene: TRBJ2-2; v_gene: TRBV10-3; CDR3aa: CAISESLTTGELFF; CDR3nt: TGTGCCATCAGTGAGTCGTTGACCACCGGGGAGCTGTTTTTT
abundance: NA; d_gene: TRBD1; j_gene: TRBJ1-5; v_gene: TRBV6-6; CDR3aa: CASRRQGDSNQPQHF; CDR3nt: TGTGCCAGCAGACGACAGGGGGATAGCAATCAGCCCCAGCATTTT
abundance: NA; d_gene: NA; j_gene: TRBJ2-2; v_gene: TRBV27; CDR3aa: CASSFRIGQAPGELFF; CDR3nt: TGTGCCAGCAGTTTCCGGATAGGTCAAGCTCCCGGGGAGCTGTTTTTT
abundance: once; d_gene: NA; j_gene: TRBJ2-5; v_gene: TRBV20-1; CDR3aa: CSIASEETQYF; CDR3nt: TGCAGTATTGCTAGCGAAGAGACCCAGTACTTC